This T cell receptor beta chain was identified during a study of T cell repertoires in cytomegalovirus infection. The germline V and J ends were trimmed by 3 bases and 12 bases, with 15 bases remaining between them. The CDR3 is 13 amino acids. Germline assignment: CDR1 MNHEY and CDR2 SMNVEV (reference sequence). As regards this clonotype: Its antigen is unknown.

TCRdb ran MiXCR on the reads and lists one entry per CDR3 protein. The data hold tens of thousands of distinct CDR3 sequences, with roughly 19% observed a single time. The clonotype was recovered from a human donor in good health (CMV status not recorded). Some clones in this sample may be carry-over from other donors' samples. The sequencing used CD8+ T cells from cultured PBMCs, collected from culture after CMV antigen stimulation. The rearrangement joins TRBV27 to TRBJ1-5; D is uncertain. CDR3 sequence reads: CASSFSRSKLQHF. DNA of the CDR3: TGTGCCAGCAGTTTTAGTAGGAGCAAGCTCCAGCATTTT.